A single sample gave rise to the 5 T cell receptor beta chains below, sequenced in a study of glioma-infiltrating T cells after dendritic cell vaccination. Method: immunoSEQ multiplex PCR; TCRdb's copy keeps in-frame clones and lacks some. The sample holds about 100,000 clones; 79% are singletons and the top ten take approximately 5.9%. The sequences come from blood, collected before dendritic cell vaccination. The receptor source for this set is a human donor with glioblastoma.

The gene calls are TRBV27 and TRBJ1-2, with a tentative D call TRBD1 (5 bases). Trimming stripped 3 bases from V and 4 bases from J, with 9 bases between. Per the germline V gene, CDR1 is MNHEY and CDR2 is SMNVEV (reference sequence). This CDR3 comprises 13 residues. The CDR3 DNA reads as TGTGCCAGCAGTTTCGGGCAGGGCTATGGCTACACCTTC. Its protein product is CASSFGQGYGYTF.

J is TRBJ2-7 and V is TRBV9; TRBD1 matches 10 bases. CDR1 and CDR2 (germline): SGDLS, YYNGEE. Trimming took 3 bases from V and 7 from J; bases not matched to a gene: 1. The CDR3 sequence is 12 residues long. CDR3 DNA sequence: TGTGCCAGCAGCGGGACAGGGGGGGAGCAGTACTTC. This translates into CASSGTGGEQYF.

V usage is TRBV6-5 and J usage is TRBJ2-5; 7 nucleotides match TRBD1. The CDR3 contains 12 residues. V gave up 6 bases and J gave up 7 bases; unmatched junction bases: 5. Germline V gene sequence: CDR1 MNHEY, CDR2 SVGAGI. CDR3 sequence (DNA): TGTGCCAGCAGATCCTCAGGGGGGACCCAGTACTTC. Translated, it gives CASRSSGGTQYF.

This clone was picked up one time. The rearrangement joins TRBV5-1 to TRBJ1-2; tentatively, D is TRBD1 (5 bases). Germline CDR1 SGHRS, CDR2 YFSETQ. There are 12 residues in the CDR3. V shed 2 bases and J shed 6 bases, with 8 bases lying between them. The CDR3 nucleotides read TGCGCCAGCAGCTTACGGGGGGATGGCTACACCTTC. Residues: CASSLRGDGYTF.

As to this clone: Other nucleotide sequences in the sample specify the same CDR3. V and J are TRBV19 and TRBJ1-1; D is ambiguous. Germline CDR1 LNHDA, CDR2 SQIVND (reference sequence). This CDR3 spans 13 amino acids. V lost 2 bases and J 1 base, leaving 5 bases between the germline ends. CDR3 region: CASSISGNTEAFF. DNA for the CDR3: TGTGCCAGTAGTATATCAGGGAACACTGAAGCTTTCTTT.